This passage covers 10 T cell receptor beta chains from one sample sequenced in a study of T cells after yellow fever vaccination. Via MiXCR, TCRdb re-called the 5' RACE reads, giving one row per CDR3 protein. This sample has 200,000 to 250,000 distinct CDR3 sequences, with around 3.1% found just once. The sample here was CD4+ T cells sorted from PBMCs, taken 10 days after the yellow fever booster vaccination. The receptors derive from a man aged 18 to 35 who received the YFV17D yellow fever vaccine.

The chain uses TRBV27 and TRBJ2-3; 9 bases line up with TRBD1. The CDR3 extends over 13 amino acids. Germline V gene data show CDR1 as MNHEY and CDR2 as SMNVEV (reference sequence). V shed 6 bases, J shed 2 bases, and the junction held 0 bases outside the gene matches. This CDR3 is CASRQGATDTQYF. CDR3 nucleotides: TGTGCCAGCAGACAGGGGGCCACAGATACGCAGTATTTT.

This clonotype was seen many times. This chain connects TRBV10-3 to TRBJ2-7, with 9 bases lining up with TRBD1. The CDR3 loop spans 14 amino acids. V shed 6 bases, J shed 2 bases, and the junction held 5 bases outside the gene matches. Germline V lookup: CDR1 ENHRY, CDR2 SYGVKD. DNA of the CDR3: TGTGCCATCAGGCCGGGACAGGGAACCTACGAGCAGTACTTC. Its protein is CAIRPGQGTYEQYF.

There are many counts of this clonotype. V usage is TRBV27 and J usage is TRBJ2-7; 10 bases map to TRBD2. V trimming: 0 bases; J trimming: 7 bases; junction bases outside the gene matches: 9. From germline, CDR1 is MNHEY and CDR2 SMNVEV (reference sequence). This CDR3 is 16 amino acids long. The DNA for the CDR3 is TGTGCCAGCAGTTTATCCTCAGCGGGGGGGTTTGGGGAGCAGTACGTC. Residues: CASSLSSAGGFGEQYV.

The CDR3 loop reads CASSLQGLQPQHF. The CDR3 DNA follows: TGTGCCAGCAGCTTACAGGGGCTTCAGCCCCAGCATTTT. The chain combines TRBV5-6 with TRBJ1-5, with 7 positions matching TRBD1. Unmatched junction bases numbered 2, after V lost 2 bases and J lost 6 bases. Germline CDR1 SGHDT, CDR2 YYEEEE. The CDR3 runs to 13 residues.

This clonotype came up many times. The chain combines TRBV27 with TRBJ2-1; 9 bases map to TRBD2. This CDR3 comprises 16 residues. Per the germline V gene, CDR1 is MNHEY and CDR2 is SMNVEV (reference sequence). V lost 0 bases to trimming and J lost 8 bases; unmatched junction nucleotides: 8. CDR3 in amino acids: CASSLSGGGASYEQFF. DNA for the CDR3: TGTGCCAGCAGTTTATCCGGCGGGGGGGCTAGCTATGAGCAGTTCTTC.

The V and J genes are TRBV24-1 and TRBJ1-2; TRBD1 is a possible D gene (5 bases). CDR3 length equals 12 residues. Trimming left V 10 bases short and J 2 bases short, with 10 bases between. Germline-derived CDR1 and CDR2 are KGHDR and SFDVKD. The CDR3: CATGTDNYGYTF. The CDR3 nucleotides read TGTGCCACGGGGACCGACAACTATGGCTACACCTTC.

This clonotype was found many times. The gene calls are TRBV28 and TRBJ1-5; D may be TRBD1 (5 bases). Germline V lookup: CDR1 MDHEN, CDR2 SYDVKM. This CDR3 comprises 14 residues. V lost 7 bases and J 3 bases, leaving 13 bases between the germline ends. The CDR3 is CASKGMVPNQPQHF. The CDR3 nucleotides read TGTGCCAGCAAGGGGATGGTTCCCAATCAGCCCCAGCATTTT.

This clonotype was recorded at least ten times. The J gene is TRBJ2-1, the V gene TRBV12-3 or TRBV12-4; the match to TRBD1 covers 11 bases. CDR3 length equals 14 residues. Unmatched junction bases numbered 5, after V lost 7 bases and J lost 6 bases. The CDR3 region is CASTQGQGVNEQFF. Written as DNA, the CDR3 is TGTGCCAGCACCCAGGGACAGGGGGTCAATGAGCAGTTCTTC.

This clonotype was seen more than once but under ten times. The chain couples TRBV4-1 to TRBJ1-3; weak D call: TRBD1 (6 bases). Between the trimmed V and J ends, which lost 1 base and 5 bases, there was a span of 24 bases. The CDR3 length is 19 residues. The germline CDR1 and CDR2 sequences are MGHRA and YSYEKL. CDR3 coding DNA: TGCGCCAGCAGCCAAGGTATAATCGTCACAGGGACCAGACGAAACACCATATATTTT. This gives the protein CASSQGIIVTGTRRNTIYF.

This clonotype showed up many times. The V call is TRBV20-1, the J call TRBJ2-7; D not resolved. The length of the CDR3 is 12 residues. The germline V gene has CDR1 DFQATT and CDR2 SNEGSKA (reference sequence). The V end lost 5 bases, the J end lost 2 bases, and 10 bases lay between the germline ends. CDR3 loop: CSASPGPYEQYV. The CDR3 DNA is TGCAGTGCTTCACCCGGACCCTACGAGCAGTACGTC.